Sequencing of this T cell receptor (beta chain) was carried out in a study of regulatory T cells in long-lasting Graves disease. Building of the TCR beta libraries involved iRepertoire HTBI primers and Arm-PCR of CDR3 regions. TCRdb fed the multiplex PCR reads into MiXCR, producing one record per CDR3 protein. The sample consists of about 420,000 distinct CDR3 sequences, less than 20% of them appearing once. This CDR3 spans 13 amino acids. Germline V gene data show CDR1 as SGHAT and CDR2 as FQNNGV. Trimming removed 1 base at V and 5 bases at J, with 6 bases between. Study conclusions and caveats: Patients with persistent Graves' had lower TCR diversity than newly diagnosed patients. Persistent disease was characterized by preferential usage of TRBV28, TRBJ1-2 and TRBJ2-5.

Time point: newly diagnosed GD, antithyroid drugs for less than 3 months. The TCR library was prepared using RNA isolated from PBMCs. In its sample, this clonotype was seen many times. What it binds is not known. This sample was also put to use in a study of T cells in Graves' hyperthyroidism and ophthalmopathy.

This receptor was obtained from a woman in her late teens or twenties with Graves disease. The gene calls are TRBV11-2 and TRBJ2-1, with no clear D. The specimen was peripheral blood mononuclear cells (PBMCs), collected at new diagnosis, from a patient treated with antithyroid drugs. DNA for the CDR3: TGTGCCAGCAGCTTAGTGGCAAACAATGAGCAGTTCTTC. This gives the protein CASSLVANNEQFF.